This is a list of T cell receptor beta chains from one sample in a study of CD8+ T cells in alopecia areata. Method: immunoSEQ multiplex PCR; TCRdb's copy keeps in-frame clones and lacks some. This sample carries roughly 97,000 clones, roughly two fifths of them seen once, and the ten largest clones take roughly 1.3%. Specimen: CD4+ T cells sorted from blood. The receptors were gathered from a human donor with alopecia areata. Both conserved end residues are part of each CDR3. The D gene is left open where the match is weak. Rows give clone size only sometimes, using once, few, many, or a class for an expanded clone.

CDR3nt	CDR3aa	v_gene	j_gene	d_gene	abundance	len
TGTGCCAGTAGAAAATTTCTAGGGACAGGGGACGCTGGGGCCAACGTCCTGACTTTC	CASRKFLGTGDAGANVLTF	TRBV19	TRBJ2-6	TRBD1	few	19
TGCAGCGTTCTACCTGGGACAGGAGCCACCTACGAGCAGTACTTC	CSVLPGTGATYEQYF	TRBV29-1	TRBJ2-7	TRBD1	-	15
TGTGCCAGCAGTTTACGGACAGGGAAAGCTTTCTTT	CASSLRTGKAFF	TRBV28	TRBJ1-1	TRBD1	-	12
TGTGCCAGCAGTTCCCCGGGACAGGGGGCGTACGAGCAGTACTTC	CASSSPGQGAYEQYF	TRBV28	TRBJ2-7	TRBD1	-	15
TGCAGCGGTGGGACAGGGTACTACGAGCAGTACTTC	CSGGTGYYEQYF	TRBV29-1	TRBJ2-7	TRBD1	-	12
TGCGCCAGCAGCTTGCCCAGGGGAGACACCGGGGAGCTGTTTTTT	CASSLPRGDTGELFF	TRBV5-1	TRBJ2-2	-	-	15
TGTGCCAGCAGCTCAGGGATAGTCACAGATACGCAGTATTTT	CASSSGIVTDTQYF	TRBV7-2	TRBJ2-3	-	-	14
TGCGCCAGCAGCCAAGGACTAGCGGGGACGGGGCAGTACTTC	CASSQGLAGTGQYF	TRBV4-3	TRBJ2-7	TRBD2	few	14
TGTGCCAGCAGCTCGAGCTCGAGGAGGGCTCATGAGCAGTTCTTC	CASSSSSRRAHEQFF	TRBV5-4	TRBJ2-1	-	few	15
TGTGCCAGCAAACAGGGGGCCAGAACTGGTGAGCAGTACTTC	CASKQGARTGEQYF	TRBV27	TRBJ2-7	TRBD1	-	14
TGCAGTGCTACCGACAGCTATGGCTACACCTTC	CSATDSYGYTF	TRBV20-1	TRBJ1-2	-	-	11